The 9 T cell receptor beta chains below all came from one sample that was sequenced in a study of B cell selection in AIRE deficiency. CD4+CD127+ cells were sorted as the conventional CD4 T cells. Here immunoSEQ multiplex PCR was the method, and the copy in TCRdb shows in-frame clones only, minus some. The sample lists fewer than 30,000 clones, 95% to 96% occurring once. The specimen sequenced was CD4+CD127+ conventional T cells sorted from PBMCs. These receptors all come from a human donor in good health.

This chain links TRBV7-6 with TRBJ2-1, with a tentative D call TRBD2 (5 bases). Germline assignment: CDR1 SGHVS and CDR2 FNYEAQ. V lost 1 base and J lost 6, with 13 bases in between. The CDR3 extends over 15 amino acids. In DNA form, the CDR3 reads TGTGCCAGCAGCTTAGACGTTGGAGGTCTCAATGAGCAGTTCTTC. Amino acid sequence: CASSLDVGGLNEQFF.

The chain combines TRBV30 with TRBJ2-7; the match to TRBD2 covers 7 bases. J gave up 2 bases and V 3 bases, and 7 bases lay outside the gene matches. The CDR3 runs to 14 residues. CDR1 is GTSNPN and CDR2 is SVGIG in the germline V gene (reference sequence). This CDR3 reads CAWSRASGPYEQYF. The CDR3 bases are TGTGCCTGGAGCCGGGCTAGCGGCCCCTACGAGCAGTACTTC. Looking up the rest from reference TRBV30 and TRBJ2-7 gives the full variable domain: SQTIHQWPATLVQPVGSPLSLECTVEGTSNPNLYWYRQAAGRGLQLLFYSVGIGQISSEVPQNLSASRPQDRQFILSSKKLLLSDSGFYLCAWSRASGPYEQYFGPGTRLTVT.

V usage is TRBV11-3 and J usage is TRBJ2-3; D unclear. This CDR3 contains 12 residues. Looked up from germline, CDR1 is SGHNT and CDR2 is YENEEA. V lost 1 base, J lost 1 base, and 0 bases lay in between. In DNA form, the CDR3 reads TGTGCCAGCAGCTTAGGCACAGATACGCAGTATTTT. This encodes CASSLGTDTQYF.

The genes are TRBV6-4 and TRBJ1-2, with TRBD1 identical over 11 bases. Germline CDR1 reads MRHNA; CDR2 reads SNTAGT. This CDR3 region has 17 residues. V shed 3 bases, J shed 4 bases, and the junction held 10 bases outside the gene matches. This chain's CDR3 is CASSERDRGTSIYGYTF. CDR3 DNA: TGTGCCAGCAGTGAGCGGGACAGGGGGACTTCCATCTATGGCTACACCTTC.

This chain joins TRBV9 and TRBJ2-7; maybe TRBD1 (6 bases). CDR3 length equals 14 residues. V was cut by 0 bases and J by 2 bases, with 9 bases left in between. Germline-derived CDR1 and CDR2 are SGDLS and YYNGEE. The CDR3 protein is CASSVGTDAYEQYF. CDR3 nucleotide sequence: TGTGCCAGCAGCGTAGGGACAGATGCCTACGAGCAGTACTTC.

The chain recombines TRBV9 with TRBJ1-2; D unclear. The germline V and J ends were trimmed by 4 bases and 8 bases, with 21 bases remaining between them. CDR1 is SGDLS and CDR2 is YYNGEE in the germline V gene. The length of the CDR3 is 15 residues. CDR3 sequence (DNA): TGTGCCAGCAGCCCTAGCGCGGGCGCCGGGAGCGGCTACACCTTC. Protein sequence: CASSPSAGAGSGYTF.

The chain recombines TRBV6-6 with TRBJ2-7, with 8 bases identical to TRBD2. V trimming: 6 bases; J trimming: 2 bases; junction bases outside the gene matches: 6. CDR3 size: 14 residues. Germline V gives CDR1 MNHNY, CDR2 SVGAGI (reference sequence). The CDR3 spells CASRRPGLAYEQYF. For the CDR3, the DNA is TGTGCCAGCAGGCGACCGGGACTAGCCTACGAGCAGTACTTC.

For the CDR3, the DNA is TGTGCCAGCTCACCACCGGTCAGGGTGGGTGGCTACACCTTC. Its translation is CASSPPVRVGGYTF. The chain joins TRBV18 to TRBJ1-2; TRBD1 might be the D (5 bases). V gave up 0 bases and J gave up 7 bases, with 12 bases separating them. Per germline, CDR1 KGHSH and CDR2 LQKENI. CDR3 length: 14 residues.

J is TRBJ2-1 and V is TRBV6-4; 12 positions match TRBD2. The ends lost 6 bases at V and 3 bases at J; junction bases unmatched: 3. This CDR3 has 15 amino acids. CDR1 MRHNA and CDR2 SNTAGT come from the germline V gene. CDR3 protein: CASRGLAGNYNEQFF. The CDR3 coding sequence is TGTGCCAGCAGAGGACTAGCGGGAAACTACAATGAGCAGTTCTTC.